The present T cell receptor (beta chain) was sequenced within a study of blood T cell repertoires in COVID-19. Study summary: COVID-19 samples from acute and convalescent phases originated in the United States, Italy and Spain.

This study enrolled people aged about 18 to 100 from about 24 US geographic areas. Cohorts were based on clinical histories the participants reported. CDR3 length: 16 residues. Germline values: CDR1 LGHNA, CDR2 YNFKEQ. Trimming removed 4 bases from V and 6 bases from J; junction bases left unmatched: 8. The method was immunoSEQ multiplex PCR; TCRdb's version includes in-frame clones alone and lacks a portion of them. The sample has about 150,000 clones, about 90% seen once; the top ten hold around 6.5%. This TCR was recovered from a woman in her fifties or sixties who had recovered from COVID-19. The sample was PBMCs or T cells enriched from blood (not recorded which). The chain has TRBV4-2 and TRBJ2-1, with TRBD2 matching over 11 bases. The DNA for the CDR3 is TGTGCCAGCAGCCCGTTAACTAGCGGGGGATCCAATGAGCAGTTCTTC. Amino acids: CASSPLTSGGSNEQFF.